This TCR beta chain was identified during a study of cytotoxic CD8 clonotypes in ibrutinib-treated CLL. The CDR3 has 11 amino acids. V was shortened by 1 base and J by 15 bases, with 10 bases between the two germline ends. Germline V gives CDR1 SNHLY, CDR2 FYNNEI. TCRdb's copy holds only in-frame clones and misses some; the assay was immunoSEQ multiplex PCR. The repertoire holds 80,000 to 95,000 clones, roughly 77% seen once, with 4.8% in the top ten. V and J are TRBV2 and TRBJ1-5; no clear D. This clonotype originated in a human donor with chronic lymphocytic leukemia. This specimen was PBMCs, taken after 12 months of ibrutinib treatment. CDR3 region: CASSEGQRAHF. The CDR3 nucleotides are TGTGCCAGCAGTGAAGGTCAGAGGGCGCATTTT.